This T cell receptor beta chain emerged from a study of cytomegalovirus exposure and HLA in healthy donors. Primers included in the PCR were 60 Vbeta and 13 Jbeta primers. Profiling relied on immunoSEQ multiplex PCR, and the TCRdb table lists in-frame clones only, not all of them. Among about 150,000 clones listed, about 60% were seen once. J was trimmed by 3 bases and V by 0 bases; bases with no gene match: 6. The germline V gene encodes CDR1 SGDLS and CDR2 YYNGEE. The CDR3 length is 16 residues. With respect to this clone: Its antigen remains unknown.

Regarding the study as a whole: Among CMV-associated TCR beta chains, most appeared HLA-restricted in a later analysis. Confirmation in vitro established that three CMV-associated chains were specific for CMV antigens.

The chain recombines TRBV9 with TRBJ1-2; TRBD1 aligns across 9 bases. This TCR came from a woman aged 60-75 years in good health and CMV-seropositive. Sequenced sample: PBMCs. The CDR3, as DNA: TGTGCCAGCAGCGTAGCTACGGGACAGGGAGACTATGGCTACACCTTC. Translation: CASSVATGQGDYGYTF.